These 6 T cell receptor beta chains were all obtained from the same sample, sequenced in a study of blood T cell repertoires in COVID-19. Method: immunoSEQ multiplex PCR; TCRdb's copy keeps in-frame clones and lacks some. The sample consists of some 350,000 clones, about 87% of them appearing once. The source material was peripheral blood. The origin of the receptors is a woman in her forties or fifties with COVID-19, enrolled during active disease.

This clone was counted a single time. The chain is built from TRBV4-3 and TRBJ2-7; 9 nucleotides line up with TRBD1. V shed 3 bases, J shed 3 bases, and the junction held 6 bases outside the gene matches. Germline V gives CDR1 LGHNA, CDR2 YSLEER. CDR3 size: 15 residues. The DNA of the CDR3 is TGCGCCAGCAGCCAGGGACAGGGTGCCCTCTACGAGCAGTACTTC. This encodes CASSQGQGALYEQYF.

This rearrangement joins TRBV5-1 to TRBJ1-1; D perhaps matches TRBD1 (5 bases). The CDR3 totals 14 residues. Germline CDR1 and CDR2: SGHRS and YFSETQ. Trimming stripped 4 bases from V and 4 bases from J, with 14 bases between. The CDR3 loop reads CASSQGVGGTEAFF. Written as DNA, the CDR3 is TGCGCCAGCAGCCAAGGGGTCGGCGGCACTGAAGCTTTCTTT. Full variable domain (rest looked up from reference TRBV5-1 and TRBJ1-1): KAGVTQTPRYLIKTRGQQVTLSCSPISGHRSVSWYQQTPGQGLQFLFEYFSETQRNKGNFPGRFSGRQFSNSRSEMNVSTLELGDSALYLCASSQGVGGTEAFFGQGTRLTVV.

This clone is a singleton in its sample. The genes are TRBV18 and TRBJ2-6; no clear D gene. With 6 bases removed from V and 4 bases from J, the gap between germline ends came to 7 bases. CDR3 length equals 13 residues. In germline, CDR1 is KGHSH, CDR2 LQKENI. The CDR3 region is CASSGSGANVLTF. In DNA form, the CDR3 reads TGTGCCAGCTCCGGTTCCGGGGCCAACGTCCTGACTTTC. Supplemented by reference TRBV18 and TRBJ2-6, the full variable domain reads NAGVMQNPRHLVRRRGQEARLRCSPMKGHSHVYWYRQLPEEGLKFMVYLQKENIIDESGMPKERFSAEFPKEGPSILRIQQVVRGDSAAYFCASSGSGANVLTFGAGSRLTVL.

Worth noting for this clone: This sample includes further DNA sequences coding for the same CDR3. The V and J genes are TRBV5-4 and TRBJ2-7; 9 bases match TRBD2. The CDR3 extends over 14 amino acids. Germline V gives CDR1 SGHNT, CDR2 YYREEE (reference sequence). Trimming at V came to 4 bases and at J to 1 base, leaving 3 bases not matched to a gene. CDR3 sequence reads: CASSLSGSSYEQYF. DNA for the CDR3: TGTGCCAGCAGCCTTAGCGGGAGTTCCTACGAGCAGTACTTC.

This chain joins TRBV5-6 and TRBJ1-6; 8 bases line up with TRBD1. This CDR3 contains 17 residues. V lost 4 bases and J lost 2; bases outside the gene matches: 8. Germline V gene data show CDR1 as SGHDT and CDR2 as YYEEEE. DNA of the CDR3: TGTGCCAGCAGCCCGTCGACAGGGGCGGCCTATAATTCACCCCTCCACTTT. It is translated as CASSPSTGAAYNSPLHF.

The chain recombines TRBV24-1 with TRBJ2-1; 9 nucleotides agree with TRBD1. V was pared by 4 bases and J by 0 bases, with 6 bases of the junction left unmatched. Germline V gene data show CDR1 as KGHDR and CDR2 as SFDVKD. The CDR3 is 17 residues long. CDR3 in DNA: TGTGCCACCAGTGACCCGACAGGGGGACGCTCCTACAATGAGCAGTTCTTC. Protein product: CATSDPTGGRSYNEQFF.